These 27 T cell receptor beta chains came from one sample sequenced in a study of T cells in tuberculosis. Generated by immunoSEQ multiplex PCR, the TCRdb table keeps only in-frame clones and is missing some. The profile shows tens of thousands of clones, about 85% of them singletons. Stated time point: new active TB diagnosis, blood taken before or within 7 days of starting treatment. The material sequenced was PBMCs, taken at tuberculosis diagnosis. These receptors were taken from an adult with tuberculosis.

V is TRBV19 and J is TRBJ1-5; the D gene is possibly TRBD1 (5 bases). Germline assignment: CDR1 LNHDA and CDR2 SQIVND (reference sequence). This CDR3 has 13 residues. The CDR3 coding sequence is TGTGCTACCAGGGTAAATAGCAATCAGCCCCAGCATTTT. Protein sequence: CATRVNSNQPQHF.

The chain couples TRBV7-9 to TRBJ2-7, with TRBD1 matching 8 bases. Germline V lookup: CDR1 SEHNR, CDR2 FQNEAQ (reference sequence). The CDR3 sequence is 14 residues long. The J segment lost 6 bases and the V segment lost 5 bases, leaving 9 bases of the junction unmatched. CDR3 residues: CASSVMVGQGEQYF. The CDR3 nucleotides are TGTGCCAGCAGCGTCATGGTTGGACAGGGCGAGCAGTACTTC.

The chain carries TRBV2 and TRBJ2-1; D is possibly TRBD2 (6 bases). V dropped 9 bases and J dropped 6 bases, with 15 bases sitting between them. This CDR3 comprises 13 residues. Germline V gene data show CDR1 as SNHLY and CDR2 as FYNNEI. The CDR3 is CARSGGRGNEQFF. For the CDR3, the DNA is TGTGCCAGGTCAGGAGGGAGAGGCAATGAGCAGTTCTTC.

The V call is TRBV13, the J call TRBJ2-3; TRBD2 agrees at 12 bases. V gave up 5 bases and J gave up 4 bases; unmatched junction bases: 7. CDR1 is PRHDT, CDR2 FYEKMQ, per germline (reference sequence). The length of the CDR3 is 16 residues. This chain's CDR3 is CASSESTSGGADTQYF. The CDR3 nucleotides are TGTGCCAGCAGCGAATCGACTAGCGGGGGAGCAGATACGCAGTATTTT.

The rearrangement links TRBV5-1 to TRBJ1-2, with a tentative D call TRBD1 (5 bases). Germline loops: CDR1 SGHRS, CDR2 YFSETQ. The CDR3 extends over 14 amino acids. V was pared by 4 bases and J by 3 bases, with 13 bases between. CDR3 in DNA: TGCGCCAGCAGCCCGGGGGGGTATGACTATGGCTACACCTTC. Its translation: CASSPGGYDYGYTF.

This rearrangement joins TRBV5-1 to TRBJ1-1; D is ambiguous. The V end was cut by 2 bases, the J end by 8 bases, with 16 bases between. Germline V gene data show CDR1 as SGHRS and CDR2 as YFSETQ. CDR3 length: 14 residues. DNA of the CDR3: TGCGCCAGCAGCTTCGGGAGAATGGGTATGGAAGCTTTCTTT. Residues: CASSFGRMGMEAFF.

The chain recombines TRBV6-5 with TRBJ2-7; D might be TRBD2 (5 bases). The CDR3 consists of 14 residues. Trimming took 4 bases from V and 2 from J, leaving 12 bases between them. Germline V lookup: CDR1 MNHEY, CDR2 SVGAGI. The CDR3 sequence is CASSSGLSPYEQYF. As DNA, the CDR3 is TGTGCCAGCAGTTCCGGACTTTCCCCCTACGAGCAGTACTTC.

The chain has TRBV6-1 and TRBJ2-7; D might be TRBD2 (7 bases). This CDR3 is 15 amino acids long. V was cut by 1 base and J by 1 base, with 11 bases left in between. Germline CDR1 and CDR2: MNHNS and SASEGT. CDR3 protein: CASSEGKGGSYEQYF. DNA for the CDR3: TGTGCCAGCAGTGAAGGGAAGGGGGGGTCCTACGAGCAGTACTTC.

This chain connects TRBV19 to TRBJ2-1; 10 bases agree with TRBD2. CDR3 length: 15 residues. CDR1 is LNHDA, CDR2 SQIVND, per germline (reference sequence). V lost 7 bases and J lost 3; bases outside the gene matches: 6. This CDR3 is CASTPGTSVYNEQFF. Here the CDR3 DNA reads TGTGCCAGTACCCCCGGGACTAGCGTCTACAATGAGCAGTTCTTC.

This clone was observed a few times. The V and J genes are TRBV11-2 and TRBJ2-7; a weak D match, TRBD2 (6 bases). The V end was cut by 3 bases, the J end by 7 bases, with 13 bases between. Looked up from germline, CDR1 is SGHAT and CDR2 is FQNNGV. This CDR3 has 13 amino acids. The CDR3 nucleotides read TGTGCCAGCAGCTTTGCGGGGCTCGGAGAGCAGTACTTC. It is translated as CASSFAGLGEQYF.

The rearrangement joins TRBV5-1 to TRBJ1-1; TRBD1 agrees at 8 bases. The CDR3 has 15 amino acids. CDR1 and CDR2 (germline): SGHRS, YFSETQ. The V segment lost 4 bases and the J segment 1 base; nucleotides outside the gene matches: 6. CDR3 coding DNA: TGCGCCAGCAGCATCCTCGGACAGGGGAACACTGAAGCTTTCTTT. This encodes CASSILGQGNTEAFF.

The chain joins TRBV4-3 to TRBJ1-6; possibly TRBD1 for D (5 bases). CDR3 length equals 14 residues. Trimming shortened V by 0 bases and J by 8 bases, and 8 bases separated the two germline ends. Germline loops: CDR1 LGHNA, CDR2 YSLEER. The CDR3 DNA reads TGCGCCAGCAGCCAAGAGGGACTGGATTCACCCCTCCACTTT. Translated, it gives CASSQEGLDSPLHF.

The chain recombines TRBV11-2 with TRBJ2-1; D is uncertain. Germline V gives CDR1 SGHAT, CDR2 FQNNGV. CDR3 size: 14 residues. Trimming removed 8 bases at V and 0 bases at J, with 11 bases between. The CDR3: CASGAISSYNEQFF. Written as DNA, the CDR3 is TGTGCCAGCGGAGCGATCAGCTCCTACAATGAGCAGTTCTTC.

The chain's CDR3 is CASSRYGSYNEQFF. CDR3 bases: TGCGCCAGCAGCCGATACGGCTCCTACAATGAGCAGTTCTTC. The chain joins TRBV4-1 to TRBJ2-1; D is unclear. Trimming cost V 4 bases and J 0 bases, with 7 bases left between them. The germline V gene encodes CDR1 MGHRA and CDR2 YSYEKL. The CDR3 sequence is 14 residues long.

The V call is TRBV7-3, the J call TRBJ2-6; TRBD2 agrees at 7 bases. Germline CDR1 reads SGHTA; CDR2 reads FQGTGA. With V trimmed by 2 bases and J by 0 bases, 4 bases remained unmatched. The CDR3 covers 17 residues. CDR3 region: CASSLAGVSSGANVLTF. CDR3 nucleotides: TGTGCCAGCAGCTTAGCGGGGGTGAGCTCTGGGGCCAACGTCCTGACTTTC.

The chain uses TRBV6-5 and TRBJ1-5, with a tentative D call TRBD1 (6 bases). V was cut by 8 bases and J by 4 bases, with 9 bases left in between. The CDR3 is 12 amino acids. CDR1 and CDR2 from the germline V gene are MNHEY and SVGAGI. The CDR3 here is CASGRGNQPQHF. CDR3 nucleotides: TGTGCCAGCGGGAGGGGGAATCAGCCCCAGCATTTT.

This clone was seen more than once but under ten times. V and J are TRBV19 and TRBJ1-4; TRBD1 is a possible D gene (5 bases). Germline CDR1 and CDR2: LNHDA and SQIVND (reference sequence). The V gene lost 2 bases and the J gene lost 8 bases, with 15 bases spanning the gap. The CDR3 totals 15 residues. The CDR3 bases are TGTGCCAGTAGTATACCGTCTAGGGGTGGCGAAAAACTGTTTTTT. Encoded protein: CASSIPSRGGEKLFF.

The chain joins TRBV28 to TRBJ2-7; maybe TRBD1 (6 bases). The germline V and J ends were trimmed by 8 bases and 2 bases, with 13 bases remaining between them. There are 13 residues in the CDR3. Germline values: CDR1 MDHEN, CDR2 SYDVKM. CDR3 residues: CASGSGTPYEQYF. CDR3 in DNA: TGTGCCAGCGGGTCCGGGACACCCTACGAGCAGTACTTC.

The CDR3 coding sequence is TGCGCCAGCAGTGAGTCGATCGGGGGGCACGAGCAGTACTTC. Translating it yields CASSESIGGHEQYF. The rearrangement joins TRBV10-2 to TRBJ2-7, with a weak D call TRBD2 (7 bases). V was cut by 0 bases and J by 5 bases, with 11 bases left in between. Looked up from germline, CDR1 is WSHSY and CDR2 is SAAADI. The CDR3 spans 14 residues.

The V and J genes are TRBV15 and TRBJ1-1; 7 bases are shared with TRBD1. The CDR3 has 16 amino acids. Per the germline V gene, CDR1 is LNHNV and CDR2 is YYDKDF (reference sequence). The ends lost 0 bases at V and 1 base at J; junction bases unmatched: 5. The CDR3 DNA follows: TGTGCCACCAGCAGAGATTTACACAGGGGGAACACTGAAGCTTTCTTT. This gives the protein CATSRDLHRGNTEAFF.

The chain uses TRBV29-1 and TRBJ2-1; maybe TRBD2 (5 bases). Trimming took 7 bases from V and 5 from J, leaving 21 bases between them. The CDR3 has 15 amino acids. CDR1 and CDR2 from the germline V gene are SQVTM and ANQGSEA. As DNA, the CDR3 is TGCAGCGGGCGGACGGGAACCCTCACTGACAATGAGCAGTTCTTC. This gives the protein CSGRTGTLTDNEQFF.

The CDR3 sequence: CASSFPGGDTQYF. The CDR3 DNA sequence: TGTGCCAGCAGCTTTCCGGGTGGTGATACGCAGTATTTT. The V and J genes are TRBV7-6 and TRBJ2-3; D uncertain. Trimming shortened V by 3 bases and J by 6 bases, and 10 bases separated the two germline ends. The CDR3 totals 13 residues. Germline V CDR1 and CDR2: SGHVS, FNYEAQ.

This clone was seen just once. The chain has TRBV4-1 and TRBJ2-3; D is ambiguous. V was pared by 4 bases and J by 4 bases, with 9 bases between. Germline V gene lookup returns CDR1 MGHRA and CDR2 YSYEKL. The CDR3 is made up of 13 amino acids. The CDR3, as DNA: TGCGCCAGCAGCCTAGCTGCGTCAGATACGCAGTATTTT. Its protein product is CASSLAASDTQYF.

The genes are TRBV11-2 and TRBJ2-1; 9 bases are a match to TRBD2. V dropped 0 bases and J dropped 9; count of bases not matched to a gene: 6. The CDR3 runs to 15 residues. Germline CDR1 SGHAT, CDR2 FQNNGV. The CDR3 coding sequence is TGTGCCAGCAGCTTAGATCCTAGCGGGGCGGGTGAGCAGTTCTTC. This encodes CASSLDPSGAGEQFF.

The V and J genes are TRBV5-1 and TRBJ2-1; 10 bases agree with TRBD2. Germline CDR1 and CDR2: SGHRS and YFSETQ. The CDR3 contains 15 residues. V lost 2 bases, J lost 5 bases, and 4 bases stayed unmatched. The DNA for the CDR3 is TGCGCCAGCAGCTTTACTAGCGGGGTACACAATGAGCAGTTCTTC. Protein sequence: CASSFTSGVHNEQFF.

For this clone: The junction and the germline gene differ at one end; a read error may be behind it. This chain links TRBV6-5 with TRBJ1-1; D not resolved. From germline, CDR1 is MNHEY and CDR2 SVGAGI. The CDR3 sequence is 15 residues long. CDR3 nucleotides: TGTGCCAGCAGTTACGGTCCGGGATCGAACGCTGAAGCTTTCTTT. This translates into CASSYGPGSNAEAFF.

The chain employs TRBV5-1 and TRBJ2-3; TRBD2 matches 8 bases. In germline, CDR1 is SGHRS, CDR2 YFSETQ. The CDR3 has 17 amino acids. V lost 4 bases, J lost 3 bases, and 13 bases stayed unmatched. The CDR3 sequence: CASSDQALGGATDTQYF. For the CDR3, the DNA is TGCGCCAGCAGCGACCAGGCTCTCGGGGGGGCGACAGATACGCAGTATTTT. The full variable domain, rest sourced from reference TRBV5-1 and TRBJ2-3, is KAGVTQTPRYLIKTRGQQVTLSCSPISGHRSVSWYQQTPGQGLQFLFEYFSETQRNKGNFPGRFSGRQFSNSRSEMNVSTLELGDSALYLCASSDQALGGATDTQYFGPGTRLTVL.